This TCR beta chain was found in a study of shared clonotypes between healthy human individuals. Profiling relied on immunoSEQ multiplex PCR, and the TCRdb table lists in-frame clones only, not all of them. The sample includes a few million clones, about 92% seen only once; the top ten take roughly 0.13%. The CDR3 spans 18 residues. V trimming: 4 bases; J trimming: 5 bases; junction bases outside the gene matches: 19. Germline CDR1 reads MNHNS; CDR2 reads SASEGT. This clonotype was sampled from a man aged 18 to 29 in good health. Sequencing was carried out using naive CD4+ T cells sorted from blood. Subset given: CD45RA+ positively selected. V and J are TRBV6-1 and TRBJ2-5; TRBD2 matches at 7 bases. CDR3: CASSVIRARASGGETQYF. CDR3 sequence (DNA): TGTGCCAGCAGTGTGATCCGGGCTAGAGCCTCCGGGGGGGAGACCCAGTACTTC.